This T cell receptor (beta chain) was observed in a study of regulatory T cells in long-lasting Graves disease. According to the study, TCR beta libraries were built with iRepertoire HTBI primers and CDR3-region Arm-PCR. TCRdb passed the multiplex PCR reads through MiXCR, listing each CDR3 protein once. The sample includes roughly 400,000 distinct CDR3 sequences, approximately 15% of them seen just once. The time point is: newly diagnosed GD, antithyroid drugs for less than 3 months. Making the TCR library involved RNA that had been extracted from PBMCs. Patients with Graves' disease were diagnosed by American Thyroid Association guidelines. The V gene end was trimmed by 4 bases and the J gene end by 6 bases; junction bases not matched to a gene: 12. The CDR3 covers 17 residues. Germline V lookup: CDR1 MNHEY, CDR2 SVGAGI. The sample was also reused in another study, on T cells in Graves' hyperthyroidism and ophthalmopathy. That work states: Clinical symptoms, serum thyroxine and TRAb, thyroid ultrasound and orbital computed tomography together formed the diagnostic basis.

The V call is TRBV6-5, the J call TRBJ2-1; 10 nucleotides match TRBD2. The material sequenced was peripheral blood mononuclear cells (PBMCs), taken at new diagnosis, from a patient treated with antithyroid drugs. This clonotype was sampled from a woman aged 40-49 years with Graves disease. In DNA, the CDR3 is TGTGCCAGCAGTTCTTCCCTAGCGGGAGACAGGGGCAATGAGCAGTTCTTC. Encoded protein: CASSSSLAGDRGNEQFF.